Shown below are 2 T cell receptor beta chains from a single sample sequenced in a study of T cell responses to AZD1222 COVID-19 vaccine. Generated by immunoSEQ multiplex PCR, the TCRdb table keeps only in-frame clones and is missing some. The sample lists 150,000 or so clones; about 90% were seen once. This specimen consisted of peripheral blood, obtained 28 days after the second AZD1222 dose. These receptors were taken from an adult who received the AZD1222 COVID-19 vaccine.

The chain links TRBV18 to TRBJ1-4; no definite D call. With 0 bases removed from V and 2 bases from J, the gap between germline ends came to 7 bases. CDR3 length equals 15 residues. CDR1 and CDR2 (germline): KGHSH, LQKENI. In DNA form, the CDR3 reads TGTGCCAGCTCACCACCGGGTGGGACTAATGAAAAACTGTTTTTT. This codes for CASSPPGGTNEKLFF.

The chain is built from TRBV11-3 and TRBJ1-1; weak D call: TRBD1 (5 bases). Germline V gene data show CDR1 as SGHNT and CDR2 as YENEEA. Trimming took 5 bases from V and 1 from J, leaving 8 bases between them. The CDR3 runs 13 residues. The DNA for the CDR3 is TGTGCCAGCAGCAAACAGGAGAACACTGAAGCTTTCTTT. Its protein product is CASSKQENTEAFF.